The 6 T cell receptor beta chains presented below share a single source sample, sequenced in a study of shared clonotypes between healthy human individuals. Clones were read by immunoSEQ multiplex PCR, and TCRdb kept only the in-frame ones, dropping some. This table holds fewer than 200,000 clones, 85% to 95% found once. The sequenced material came from naive CD4+ T cells sorted from blood. Documented subset: CD45RA+ positively selected. The origin of the receptors is a woman in her twenties or thirties in good health.

This rearrangement joins TRBV28 to TRBJ2-7; D ambiguous. The V end lost 2 bases, the J end lost 6 bases, and 14 bases lay between the germline ends. The CDR3 covers 14 residues. Germline values: CDR1 MDHEN, CDR2 SYDVKM. CDR3 sequence: CASSLRLVSGEQYF. The CDR3 nucleotides are TGTGCCAGCAGTTTACGATTAGTTTCGGGCGAGCAGTACTTC.

This chain links TRBV9 with TRBJ2-6; D possibly corresponds to TRBD2 (6 bases). Trimming stripped 2 bases from V and 5 bases from J, with 11 bases between. The CDR3 runs 15 residues. The germline CDR1 and CDR2 sequences are SGDLS and YYNGEE. CDR3 DNA sequence: TGTGCCAGCAGCGTTGGTAGCGGTCGGGCCAACGTCCTGACTTTC. Translated: CASSVGSGRANVLTF. Complete variable domain (other parts from reference TRBV9 and TRBJ2-6): DSGVTQTPKHLITATGQRVTLRCSPRSGDLSVYWYQQSLDQGLQFLIQYYNGEERAKGNILERFSAQQFPDLHSELNLSSLELGDSALYFCASSVGSGRANVLTFGAGSRLTVL.

This chain connects TRBV5-4 to TRBJ2-7, with 9 bases identical to TRBD1. Germline trimming cut 4 bases from V and 0 bases from J; bases unmatched to any gene: 5. The germline CDR1 and CDR2 sequences are SGHNT and YYREEE (reference sequence). The CDR3 length is 15 residues. The CDR3 region is CASSTGTGISYEQYF. CDR3 nucleotides: TGTGCCAGCAGCACCGGGACAGGGATCTCCTACGAGCAGTACTTC.

About this clone: One junction end disagrees with the germline gene, perhaps due to a read error. The rearrangement uses TRBV28 and TRBJ1-2, with no clear D. The germline gives CDR1 MDHEN, CDR2 SYDVKM. The CDR3 spans 12 residues. The DNA for the CDR3 is TGTGCCAGCAGTTTCCGGTCCTATGACTACACCTTC. Amino acids: CASSFRSYDYTF.

The chain combines TRBV14 with TRBJ2-7, with 7 positions matching TRBD1. CDR3 length: 16 residues. The V gene's germline CDR1 is SGHDN and CDR2 FVKESK. V shed 1 base and J 2 bases; nucleotides not matched to a gene: 8. The CDR3 region has the DNA TGTGCCAGCAGCCAAGTTGGGACAGACCGAACCTACGAGCAGTACTTC. Amino acid sequence: CASSQVGTDRTYEQYF.

The CDR3 spells CASSLSGTVNTEAFF. The CDR3 bases are TGCGCCAGCAGCTTGTCCGGGACTGTGAACACTGAAGCTTTCTTT. The chain recombines TRBV5-1 with TRBJ1-1; weak D call: TRBD1 (5 bases). Germline V gene data show CDR1 as SGHRS and CDR2 as YFSETQ. The V end was cut by 1 base, the J end by 0 bases, with 10 bases between. This CDR3 region has 15 residues.